This note documents a single T cell receptor (beta chain) sequence. The target antigen is unknown. This specimen belongs to a study of OX40 agonist ivuxolimab in advanced cancers. Whole-study context: It was ivuxolimab, an agonistic anti-OX40 (CD134) antibody, that patients were treated with. The group had a mean age of roughly 65 years, ranged from roughly 20 to 79, and was 80% to 90% male.

This CDR3 contains 17 residues. Germline lookup yields CDR1 MDHEN and CDR2 SYDVKM. Unmatched junction bases numbered 13, after V lost 3 bases and J lost 8 bases. Study-wide findings and caveats: The authors also found low normalized T-cell clonal expansion in some nonresponders.

Libraries were prepared by immunoSEQ multiplex PCR; TCRdb keeps only in-frame clonotypes and omits some of them. The sample contains approximately 80,000 clones, 85% to 95% of which appear only once. The specimen comprised CD4+ or CD8+ T cells sorted from blood, sampled in a trial of the OX40 agonist ivuxolimab. The TCR comes from an adult with an advanced solid tumor such as melanoma, head and neck, liver or kidney cancer. V usage is TRBV28 and J usage is TRBJ1-2; 12 bases map to TRBD1. This chain's CDR3 is CASSLEPPGQGAGGYTF. As DNA, the CDR3 is TGTGCCAGCAGTTTGGAACCTCCGGGACAGGGGGCGGGAGGCTACACCTTC.